This entry lists 25 T cell receptor beta chains sequenced from one sample in a study of regulatory and conventional T cells in RAG deficiency. This table comes from immunoSEQ multiplex PCR, and its TCRdb copy is limited to in-frame clones, with some not included. The sample carries 20,000 to 25,000 clones, roughly 93% recorded once. The sorted conventional CD4+ T cells were CD25-low and CD127-high, with genomic DNA sequenced. The same data also went into a second study, on regulatory T cells. Per that study: The PCR used 52 TRBV and 13 TRBJ primers.

Sequences were obtained from CD4+ T cells sorted from blood. Receptors originate from a human donor in good health.

The chain joins TRBV18 to TRBJ1-1; D unclear. CDR1 and CDR2 from the germline V gene are KGHSH and LQKENI. Trimming took off 6 bases at V and 6 bases at J, with 14 bases between the two ends. The CDR3 contains 13 residues. The CDR3 DNA reads as TGTGCCAGCTCCCGCTTTGGGCAAGCTGAAGCTTTCTTT. Translating gives CASSRFGQAEAFF. Variable domain in full (rest from reference TRBV18 and TRBJ1-1): NAGVMQNPRHLVRRRGQEARLRCSPMKGHSHVYWYRQLPEEGLKFMVYLQKENIIDESGMPKERFSAEFPKEGPSILRIQQVVRGDSAAYFCASSRFGQAEAFFGQGTRLTVV.

The V and J genes are TRBV2 and TRBJ2-3; 11 bases line up with TRBD2. This CDR3 is built from 18 residues. CDR1 and CDR2 from the germline V gene are SNHLY and FYNNEI. With V trimmed by 7 bases and J by 0 bases, 12 bases remained unmatched. The CDR3 spells CASTGGLAGGSSTDTQYF. For the CDR3, the DNA is TGTGCCAGCACGGGGGGGCTAGCGGGAGGTTCTAGCACAGATACGCAGTATTTT.

The chain uses TRBV30 and TRBJ1-4; the D is unclear. CDR3 length equals 15 residues. The germline gives CDR1 GTSNPN, CDR2 SVGIG (reference sequence). Trimming took 0 bases from V and 3 from J, leaving 11 bases between them. This CDR3 reads CAWSVKEGSNEKLFF. The DNA of the CDR3 is TGTGCCTGGAGTGTGAAGGAAGGATCTAATGAAAAACTGTTTTTT.

The genes are TRBV19 and TRBJ2-7, with D perhaps given as TRBD1 or TRBD2 (6 bases each). Germline CDR1 and CDR2: LNHDA and SQIVND (reference sequence). CDR3 length equals 15 residues. Trimming pared 5 bases from V and 3 bases from J, leaving 17 bases between. The CDR3: CASSVSGGSLYEQYF. CDR3 sequence (DNA): TGTGCCAGTAGTGTGTCCGGGGGCTCCCTCTACGAGCAGTACTTC.

This sequence joins TRBV2 and TRBJ2-7; D possibly corresponds to TRBD1 (6 bases). This CDR3 is built from 13 residues. Trimming took 4 bases from V and 4 from J, leaving 11 bases between them. CDR1 is SNHLY, CDR2 FYNNEI, per germline. The CDR3 reads CASSGTGKYEQYF. The DNA of the CDR3 is TGTGCCAGCAGTGGCACAGGGAAATACGAGCAGTACTTC.

The chain is built from TRBV6-5 and TRBJ1-4; 10 nucleotides match TRBD1. This CDR3 comprises 15 residues. Germline CDR1 and CDR2: MNHEY and SVGAGI. The J segment lost 7 bases and the V segment lost 6 bases, leaving 8 bases of the junction unmatched. The CDR3, as DNA: TGTGCCAGCAGCGCCTCGGGACAGGGGAGTGAAAAACTGTTTTTT. It yields the protein CASSASGQGSEKLFF.

A note on this clone: Sequence at one end of the junction differs from germline and may be a read error. The chain is built from TRBV7-9 and TRBJ2-7; no definite D call. Per germline, CDR1 SEHNR and CDR2 FQNEAQ (reference sequence). CDR3 length equals 12 residues. In nucleotides, the CDR3 is TGTGCCAGCACTGTGTTCTCCGACGAGCAGTACTTC. As protein: CASTVFSDEQYF.

The chain is built from TRBV19 and TRBJ2-7; D tentatively reads TRBD1 or TRBD2 (5 bases each). This CDR3 contains 13 residues. The V and J ends lost 4 bases and 5 bases respectively, with 12 bases between them. Germline CDR1 and CDR2: LNHDA and SQIVND (reference sequence). CDR3 nucleotides: TGTGCCAGTAGTAACCAGGGAGTCCACGAGCAGTACTTC. Its protein product is CASSNQGVHEQYF.

This chain joins TRBV10-2 and TRBJ2-1; 11 bases map to TRBD2. Trimming at V came to 8 bases and at J to 6 bases, leaving 6 bases not matched to a gene. CDR1 and CDR2 from the germline V gene are WSHSY and SAAADI. The CDR3 contains 14 residues. CDR3 residues: CASSPTSGVNEQFF. DNA for the CDR3: TGCGCCAGCTCACCGACTAGCGGGGTCAATGAGCAGTTCTTC.

The rearrangement links TRBV7-2 to TRBJ1-2; D gene unclear. Germline V gives CDR1 SGHTA, CDR2 FQGNSA. Deletions cut 1 base from V and 8 bases from J, with 5 bases between. The length of the CDR3 is 11 residues. The DNA of the CDR3 is TGTGCCAGCAGCTTAGTTGGGGGCTACACCTTC. This sequence encodes CASSLVGGYTF.

This chain joins TRBV5-1 and TRBJ1-1, with 7 nucleotides matching TRBD1. The CDR3 has 14 residues. Germline CDR1 and CDR2: SGHRS and YFSETQ. J gave up 1 base and V 4 bases, and 4 bases lay outside the gene matches. The CDR3 spells CASSPGQQNTEAFF. The CDR3 DNA sequence: TGCGCCAGCAGCCCGGGACAGCAGAACACTGAAGCTTTCTTT.

This chain connects TRBV5-6 to TRBJ1-2; D might be TRBD1 (5 bases). Germline CDR1 and CDR2: SGHDT and YYEEEE. The ends were cut back, 1 base at V and 4 bases at J, with 11 bases in the middle. The CDR3 covers 14 residues. The CDR3: CASSLWGVVYGYTF. The CDR3 region has the DNA TGTGCCAGCAGCTTGTGGGGGGTCGTCTATGGCTACACCTTC.

The V gene is TRBV18, the J gene TRBJ2-1; D is uncertain. The germline V and J ends were trimmed by 7 bases and 5 bases, with 12 bases remaining between them. Germline V gives CDR1 KGHSH, CDR2 LQKENI. The CDR3 covers 13 residues. The CDR3 DNA reads TGTGCCAGCTGTTTAGGAACCAACAATGAGCAGTTCTTC. Translating gives CASCLGTNNEQFF.

J is TRBJ2-5 and V is TRBV7-7; D not certain. Germline V lookup: CDR1 SSHAT, CDR2 FNYEAQ (reference sequence). This CDR3 is 13 amino acids long. The V end was cut by 4 bases, the J end by 5 bases, with 11 bases between. CDR3 loop: CASSSPQLETQYF. CDR3 coding DNA: TGTGCCAGCAGCTCCCCACAATTGGAGACCCAGTACTTC.

In its sample, this clone was seen once. V usage is TRBV4-1 and J usage is TRBJ2-7; D possibly uses TRBD1 or TRBD2 (5 bases each). Germline V gene data show CDR1 as MGHRA and CDR2 as YSYEKL. Trimming removed 1 base at V and 1 base at J, with 14 bases between. The CDR3 totals 16 residues. The DNA for the CDR3 is TGCGCCAGCAGCCAAGGGGACCCAGGCCGGTCCTACGAGCAGTACTTC. It codes for CASSQGDPGRSYEQYF.

This clone was detected only once. The chain joins TRBV11-2 to TRBJ2-4; the match to TRBD2 covers 16 bases. Per the germline V gene, CDR1 is SGHAT and CDR2 is FQNNGV. The ends lost 5 bases at V and 1 base at J; junction bases unmatched: 8. CDR3 length: 19 residues. CDR3: CASSNSGLAGGVAKNIQYF. CDR3 DNA: TGTGCCAGCAGCAATTCGGGACTAGCGGGAGGGGTTGCCAAAAACATTCAGTACTTC.

The rearrangement uses TRBV2 and TRBJ1-1; tentatively, D is TRBD1 (5 bases). The V gene lost 6 bases and the J gene lost 1 base, with 9 bases spanning the gap. This CDR3 spans 13 amino acids. The V gene's germline CDR1 is SNHLY and CDR2 FYNNEI. CDR3 residues: CASSSTGNTEAFF. The CDR3 DNA sequence: TGTGCCAGCAGCTCCACAGGGAACACTGAAGCTTTCTTT.

This chain links TRBV12-1 with TRBJ2-5; the table's TRBD2 call for D was not verified on the DNA. TRBV12-1 represents a pseudogene. The CDR3 loop spans 16 amino acids. The CDR3 loop reads CASSPASGGAQETQYF. DNA for the CDR3: TGTGCCAGCAGCCCCGCTAGCGGGGGGGCCCAAGAGACCCAGTACTTC.

The rearrangement uses TRBV7-2 and TRBJ2-3; the D is unclear. Germline V gene sequence: CDR1 SGHTA, CDR2 FQGNSA. V gave up 7 bases and J gave up 14 bases, with 25 bases separating them. The CDR3 is made up of 14 amino acids. The CDR3 coding sequence is TGTGCCAGCACCCAGAGTCAAGTAGTTGGCGGCCTGTATTTT. Protein sequence: CASTQSQVVGGLYF.

V gene TRBV7-2 combines with J gene TRBJ2-1; D unclear. From germline, CDR1 is SGHTA and CDR2 FQGNSA. The CDR3 covers 11 residues. Trimming took off 2 bases at V and 6 bases at J, with 2 bases between the two ends. The DNA for the CDR3 is TGTGCCAGCAGCTTACTCAATGAGCAGTTCTTC. It encodes CASSLLNEQFF.

This clone was detected once. The chain carries TRBV5-6 and TRBJ2-7; 7 bases fit TRBD2. The CDR3 extends over 13 amino acids. V shed 0 bases, J shed 6 bases, and the junction held 3 bases outside the gene matches. Germline-derived CDR1 and CDR2 are SGHDT and YYEEEE. CDR3: CASSLVGRVEQYF. The CDR3 DNA reads TGTGCCAGCAGCTTGGTAGGGAGGGTCGAGCAGTACTTC.

The rearrangement uses TRBV19 and TRBJ2-1; 12 bases fit TRBD1. CDR1 and CDR2 from the germline V gene are LNHDA and SQIVND (reference sequence). The CDR3 length is 15 residues. After removal of 4 bases from V and 5 bases from J, the junction contained 3 bases not matched to a gene. CDR3 nucleotide sequence: TGTGCCAGTAGTAGGGACAGGGGGCGGAACAATGAGCAGTTCTTC. As protein: CASSRDRGRNNEQFF.

This clone was seen only a few times. The V and J genes are TRBV11-2 and TRBJ1-1; D not resolved. The CDR3 is made up of 15 amino acids. Trimming left V 6 bases short and J 0 bases short, with 14 bases between. Germline loops: CDR1 SGHAT, CDR2 FQNNGV. The CDR3 region has the DNA TGTGCCAGCAGTCTCACCCCAGGAATGAACACTGAAGCTTTCTTT. Its translation is CASSLTPGMNTEAFF.

This chain joins TRBV2 and TRBJ2-5; 7 bases match TRBD1. The J segment lost 3 bases and the V segment lost 7 bases, leaving 5 bases of the junction unmatched. Germline lookup yields CDR1 SNHLY and CDR2 FYNNEI. The CDR3 is made up of 13 amino acids. The CDR3 DNA reads TGTGCCAGCACCCGGGACAGAGAAGAGACCCAGTACTTC. Translating it yields CASTRDREETQYF.

CDR3: CASSPGLPRWTQYF. CDR3 nucleotide sequence: TGCGCCAGCAGTCCCGGACTCCCTAGGTGGACCCAGTACTTC. J is TRBJ2-5 and V is TRBV10-2; D possibly corresponds to TRBD2 (5 bases). V was clipped by 5 bases and J by 7 bases, with 17 bases between them. This CDR3 is 14 amino acids long. Germline V lookup: CDR1 WSHSY, CDR2 SAAADI.